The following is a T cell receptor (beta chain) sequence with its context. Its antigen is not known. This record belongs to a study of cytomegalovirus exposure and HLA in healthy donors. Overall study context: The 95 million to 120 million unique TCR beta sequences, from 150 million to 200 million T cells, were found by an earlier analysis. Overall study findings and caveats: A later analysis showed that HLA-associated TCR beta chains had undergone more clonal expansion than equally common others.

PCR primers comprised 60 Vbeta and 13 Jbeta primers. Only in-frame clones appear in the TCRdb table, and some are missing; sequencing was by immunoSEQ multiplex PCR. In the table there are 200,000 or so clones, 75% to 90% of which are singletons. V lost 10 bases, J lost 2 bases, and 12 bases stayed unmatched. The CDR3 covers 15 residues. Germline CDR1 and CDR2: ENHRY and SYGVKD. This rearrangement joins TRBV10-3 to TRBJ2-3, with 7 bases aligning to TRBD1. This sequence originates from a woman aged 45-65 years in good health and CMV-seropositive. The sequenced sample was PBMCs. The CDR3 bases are TGTGCCAGCGTAACTGGACAGGCGATCACAGATACGCAGTATTTT. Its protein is CASVTGQAITDTQYF.